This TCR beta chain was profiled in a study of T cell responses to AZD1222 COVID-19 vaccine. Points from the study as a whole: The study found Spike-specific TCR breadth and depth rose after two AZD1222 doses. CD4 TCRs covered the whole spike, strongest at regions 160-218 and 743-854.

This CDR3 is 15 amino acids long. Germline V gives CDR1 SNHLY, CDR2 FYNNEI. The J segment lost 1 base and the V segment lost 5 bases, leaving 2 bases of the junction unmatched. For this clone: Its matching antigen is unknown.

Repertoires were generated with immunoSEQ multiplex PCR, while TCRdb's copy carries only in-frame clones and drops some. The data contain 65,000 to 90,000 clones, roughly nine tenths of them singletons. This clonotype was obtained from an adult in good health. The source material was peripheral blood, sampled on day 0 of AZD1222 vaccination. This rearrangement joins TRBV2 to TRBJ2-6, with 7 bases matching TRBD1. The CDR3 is CASSLQGSGANVLTF. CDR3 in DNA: TGTGCCAGCAGTTTACAGGGGTCTGGGGCCAACGTCCTGACTTTC.